This TCR beta chain was identified during a study of metastatic and nonmetastatic thyroid tumors. CDR1 and CDR2 (germline): LGHDT, YNNKEL (reference sequence). V lost 4 bases and J lost 4, with 23 bases in between. The CDR3 extends over 17 amino acids. Whole-study results and caveats: Within blood and tumor, benign nodules reportedly had significantly lower TCR beta diversity than malignant thyroid tumors did.

Many counts were recorded for this clone. Its specificity is unknown. In the study's own analysis: The distant-metastasis classifier for papillary thyroid cancer was built from CDR3 differences across clinicopathological groups. TCRdb re-clonotyped the PCR reads via MiXCR. Here the V and J calls rest on TCRdb's processing, not on the authors' analysis. This table has 11,000 to 15,000 clones, approximately 12% appearing once. Ahead of thyroid surgery, no patient had received treatment of any kind. This clonotype was sampled from a female donor with papillary thyroid cancer or a benign thyroid nodule (not recorded which). Some clones in this sample may be carry-over from other donors' samples. The rearrangement links TRBV3-1 to TRBJ2-7; D is perhaps TRBD1 or TRBD2 (5 bases each). The sample comprised blood. CDR3 sequence: CASSRSTGTANMYEQYF. The CDR3 DNA reads as TGTGCCAGCAGCCGATCGACCGGGACGGCGAATATGTACGAGCAGTACTTC.